The T cell receptor beta chain described here comes from a study of T cells after yellow fever vaccination. This CDR3 contains 12 residues. The V and J ends lost 3 bases and 4 bases respectively, with 9 bases between them. Germline CDR1 SQVTM, CDR2 ANQGSEA. One entry per CDR3 protein, called by TCRdb with MiXCR from the 5' RACE reads. Counted here are around 550,000 distinct CDR3 sequences, around 21% occurring once; the ten biggest clones make up more than 13%. The receptor's source is a young man who received the YFV17D yellow fever vaccine. Source: PBMCs, taken 15 days after the yellow fever booster vaccination. This chain connects TRBV29-1 to TRBJ2-5; D is perhaps TRBD2 (6 bases). CDR3 in DNA: TGCAGCGTTGACCTAGCGATAGAGACCCAGTACTTC. Residues: CSVDLAIETQYF.